These 10 T cell receptor beta chains were sequenced from one sample in a study of T-cell reconstitution after alpha-beta-depleted transplantation in children. It was with unique molecular identifiers that the TCRbeta library was prepared. One entry per CDR3 protein results from TCRdb running MiXCR on the PCR reads. The sample holds some 240,000 distinct CDR3 sequences, 9.7% seen once. Material: PBMCs from the stem cell graft donor, obtained from the stem cell graft. The receptors stem from a human donor who donated a stem cell graft to a child with SCID.

This clonotype was observed at least ten times. The chain joins TRBV10-3 to TRBJ2-5; 9 bases line up with TRBD2. The V and J ends lost 0 bases and 0 bases, in that order; junction bases with no gene match: 5. This CDR3 is 17 amino acids long. Per the germline V gene, CDR1 is ENHRY and CDR2 is SYGVKD. CDR3 DNA: TGTGCCATCAGTGAGTCCAGCGGGGGGACGTACCAAGAGACCCAGTACTTC. This codes for CAISESSGGTYQETQYF.

This clonotype occurred many times. This chain links TRBV7-9 with TRBJ1-1; D is unclear. This CDR3 is built from 11 residues. The V gene lost 4 bases and the J gene lost 7 bases, with 7 bases spanning the gap. Germline lookup yields CDR1 SEHNR and CDR2 FQNEAQ (reference sequence). The CDR3 nucleotides are TGTGCCAGCAGCTACCGCCTTGAAGCTTTCTTT. This gives the protein CASSYRLEAFF.

The V call is TRBV5-1, the J call TRBJ2-1; no clear D gene. Trimming took off 4 bases at V and 2 bases at J, with 7 bases between the two ends. There are 13 residues in the CDR3. Germline-derived CDR1 and CDR2 are SGHRS and YFSETQ. The CDR3 sequence is CASSLGPYNEQFF. CDR3 DNA: TGCGCCAGCAGCCTCGGACCCTACAATGAGCAGTTCTTC. Variable domain in full (rest from reference TRBV5-1 and TRBJ2-1): KAGVTQTPRYLIKTRGQQVTLSCSPISGHRSVSWYQQTPGQGLQFLFEYFSETQRNKGNFPGRFSGRQFSNSRSEMNVSTLELGDSALYLCASSLGPYNEQFFGPGTRLTVL.

This clonotype was counted many times. The chain has TRBV5-1 and TRBJ2-5; D gene ambiguous. Trimming pared 2 bases from V and 3 bases from J, leaving 11 bases between. The CDR3 runs to 14 residues. CDR1 and CDR2 (germline): SGHRS, YFSETQ. CDR3 loop: CASSFGRLEETQYF. The CDR3 region has the DNA TGCGCCAGCAGCTTCGGTCGCCTGGAAGAGACCCAGTACTTC.

This clonotype came up a few times. The chain carries TRBV7-2 and TRBJ2-1; D may correspond to TRBD1 or TRBD2 (5 bases each). The CDR3 extends over 13 amino acids. Germline V lookup: CDR1 SGHTA, CDR2 FQGNSA. Trimming shortened V by 5 bases and J by 6 bases, and 11 bases separated the two germline ends. In DNA, the CDR3 is TGTGCCAGCAGCCCGGGACGGATCAATGAGCAGTTCTTC. It codes for CASSPGRINEQFF.

Only a few counts were recorded for this clonotype. The chain recombines TRBV5-1 with TRBJ2-3; D is possibly TRBD1 or TRBD2 (6 bases each). CDR3 size: 14 residues. From germline, CDR1 is SGHRS and CDR2 YFSETQ. V lost 1 base to trimming and J lost 7 bases, with 13 bases between them. CDR3 amino acids: CASSLIQGGNTQYF. CDR3 DNA: TGCGCCAGCAGCTTGATACAGGGCGGGAATACGCAGTATTTT.

This clonotype was found many times. The chain uses TRBV5-5 and TRBJ2-1; perhaps TRBD1 as D (5 bases). The CDR3 contains 14 residues. Germline assignment: CDR1 SGHKS and CDR2 YYEKEE (reference sequence). V was trimmed by 1 base and J by 7 bases, leaving 12 bases between them. The CDR3 loop reads CASSLTGSGNEQFF. CDR3 bases: TGTGCCAGCAGCTTGACAGGTTCTGGGAATGAGCAGTTCTTC.

There are many counts of this clonotype. The V and J genes are TRBV5-1 and TRBJ2-1, with TRBD1 as a possible D gene (6 bases). V lost 1 base, J lost 4 bases, and 12 bases lay in between. The CDR3 runs to 15 residues. The germline V gene encodes CDR1 SGHRS and CDR2 YFSETQ. This CDR3 reads CASSLNARGYNEQFF. Written as DNA, the CDR3 is TGCGCCAGCAGCTTGAATGCCAGGGGTTACAATGAGCAGTTCTTC.

This clonotype was seen many times. The chain recombines TRBV5-1 with TRBJ2-3; 8 bases align to TRBD1. Germline CDR1 is SGHRS and CDR2 is YFSETQ. The V gene end was trimmed by 3 bases and the J gene end by 2 bases; junction bases not matched to a gene: 2. The CDR3 loop spans 14 amino acids. Here the CDR3 DNA reads TGCGCCAGCAGCTCACAGGGGGACACAGATACGCAGTATTTT. Translated, it gives CASSSQGDTDTQYF.

This clonotype was seen at least ten times. V and J are TRBV5-1 and TRBJ2-6, with a weak D call TRBD1 (5 bases). This CDR3 region has 15 residues. CDR1 SGHRS and CDR2 YFSETQ come from the germline V gene. The V gene lost 0 bases and the J gene lost 2 bases, with 6 bases spanning the gap. CDR3 bases: TGCGCCAGCAGCTTGGAACAGGCTGGGGCCAACGTCCTGACTTTC. Its translation is CASSLEQAGANVLTF.